This TCR beta chain originates from a study of radiation and T cells in renal cell carcinoma. Time point: baseline pretreatment blood. Documented treatment: 15 Gy SBRT to primary tumor, nephrectomy 4 weeks later. TCRdb's copy holds only in-frame clones and misses some; the assay was immunoSEQ multiplex PCR. The repertoire holds around 140,000 clones, with roughly 90% as singletons. The CDR3 is made up of 14 amino acids. CDR1 MNHEY and CDR2 SMNVEV come from the germline V gene (reference sequence). With 1 base removed from V and 2 bases from J, the gap between germline ends came to 6 bases. Specimen: blood, collected from a patient whose treatment included radiotherapy and nephrectomy. The V gene is TRBV27, the J gene TRBJ1-5; no firm D call. The receptor's source is a woman between 70 and 85 years old with renal cell carcinoma. The CDR3 DNA reads TGTGCCAGCAGTTTATTGGTCGGCAATCAGCCCCAGCATTTT. This gives the protein CASSLLVGNQPQHF.